A single TCR beta chain is shown here with its context. This sample was taken from a study of T cell changes during pregnancy in multiple sclerosis. The germline V and J ends were trimmed by 3 bases and 0 bases, with 17 bases remaining between them. Looked up from germline, CDR1 is SNHLY and CDR2 is FYNNEI. CDR3 length: 17 residues. Data came from immunoSEQ multiplex PCR; TCRdb stores just in-frame clones and leaves some out. The sample has about 77,000 clones; 70% to 90% are singletons. The sequence was obtained from a female donor with multiple sclerosis, enrolled in a pregnancy study. Sequenced material: peripheral blood, taken before pregnancy. The chain is built from TRBV2 and TRBJ1-1; maybe TRBD1 (6 bases). CDR3 residues: CASSDRGGDFMNTEAFF. As DNA, the CDR3 is TGTGCCAGCAGTGACAGGGGAGGGGACTTCATGAACACTGAAGCTTTCTTT.